In its sample, the clone carrying this T cell receptor (beta chain) was seen once. Antigen specificity is unknown. Using a J-beta primer mix together with a sample-barcoded 5' primer, a second PCR was run for about 6 to 12 cycles. TCRdb used MiXCR to reprocess the 5' RACE reads, holding one entry per CDR3 protein. The table shows over 700,000 distinct CDR3 sequences, with 20% to 30% occurring only once. This entry is derived from a study of blood T cells in healthy people across ages. General observations from the study: Naive T cell percentage by flow cytometry tracked strongly with beta diversity. There were more naive CD4+ cells and higher diversity in long-lived donors than in aged donors.

These same data were also listed under a study on T cells of mothers and their children. This second report adds: The study sampled three healthy Caucasian mothers and their six children.

The TCR originated in a boy aged 5-17 years in good health. Sequences were obtained from blood.

The CDR3 reads CSVTDRASSYNEQFF. In nucleotides, the CDR3 is TGCAGTGTCACCGACAGGGCTAGCTCCTACAATGAGCAGTTCTTC. The J gene is TRBJ2-1, the V gene TRBV20-1; 7 bases are shared with TRBD1. J gave up 0 bases and V 7 bases, and 9 bases lay outside the gene matches. CDR1 and CDR2 from the germline V gene are DFQATT and SNEGSKA (reference sequence). The CDR3 totals 15 residues.